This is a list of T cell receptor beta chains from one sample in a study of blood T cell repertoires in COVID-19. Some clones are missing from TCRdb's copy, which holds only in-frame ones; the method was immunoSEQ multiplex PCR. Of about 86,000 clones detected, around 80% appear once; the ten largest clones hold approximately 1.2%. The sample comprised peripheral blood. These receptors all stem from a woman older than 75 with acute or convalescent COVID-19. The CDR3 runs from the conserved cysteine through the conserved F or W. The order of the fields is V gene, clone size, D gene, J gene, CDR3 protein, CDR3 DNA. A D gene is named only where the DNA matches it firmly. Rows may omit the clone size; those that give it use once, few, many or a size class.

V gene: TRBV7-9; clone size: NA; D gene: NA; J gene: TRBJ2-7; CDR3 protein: CASSLDGGGEQYF; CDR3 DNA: TGTGCCAGCAGCTTAGATGGGGGCGGTGAGCAGTACTTC
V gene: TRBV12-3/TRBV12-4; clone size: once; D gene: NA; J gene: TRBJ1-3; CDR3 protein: CASRGNTIYF; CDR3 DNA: TGTGCGTCGCGGGGAAACACCATATATTTT
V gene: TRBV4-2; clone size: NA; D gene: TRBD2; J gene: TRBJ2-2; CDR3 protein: CASSQDASGVNTGELFF; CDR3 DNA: TGTGCCAGCAGCCAAGATGCTAGCGGGGTGAACACCGGGGAGCTGTTTTTT
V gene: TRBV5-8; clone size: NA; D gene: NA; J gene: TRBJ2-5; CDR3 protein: CASSTDGLQETQYF; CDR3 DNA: TGTGCCAGCAGCACGGACGGACTCCAAGAGACCCAGTACTTC
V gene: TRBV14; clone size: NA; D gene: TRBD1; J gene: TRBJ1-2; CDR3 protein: CASSQMTGINYGYTF; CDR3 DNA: TGTGCCAGCAGCCAAATGACAGGGATCAACTATGGCTACACCTTC
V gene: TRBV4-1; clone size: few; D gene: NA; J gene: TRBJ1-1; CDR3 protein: CASSHGGMTEAFF; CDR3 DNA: TGCGCCAGCAGCCACGGGGGGATGACTGAAGCTTTCTTT
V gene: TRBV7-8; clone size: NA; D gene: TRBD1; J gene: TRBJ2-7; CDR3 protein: CASSPLQGVNDYEQYF; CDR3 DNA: TGTGCCAGCAGTCCACTACAGGGGGTGAACGACTACGAGCAGTACTTC
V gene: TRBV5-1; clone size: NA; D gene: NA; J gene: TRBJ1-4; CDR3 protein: CASSLDPRGNEKLFF; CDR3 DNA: TGCGCCAGCAGCTTGGACCCTCGGGGAAATGAAAAACTGTTTTTT
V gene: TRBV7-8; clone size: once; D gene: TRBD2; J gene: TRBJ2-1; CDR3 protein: CASSPGGRNEQFF; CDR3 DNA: TGTGCCAGCAGCCCGGGGGGGAGAAATGAGCAGTTCTTC
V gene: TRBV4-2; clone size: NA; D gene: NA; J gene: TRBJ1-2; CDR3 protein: CASSQDQNSWSYTF; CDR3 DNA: TGTGCCAGCAGCCAAGATCAGAACAGTTGGAGCTACACCTTC
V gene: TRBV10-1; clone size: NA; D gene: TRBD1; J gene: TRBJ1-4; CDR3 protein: CASSESDGTGFLKLFF; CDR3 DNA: TGCGCCAGCAGTGAGTCGGACGGGACAGGGTTTTTGAAACTGTTTTTT
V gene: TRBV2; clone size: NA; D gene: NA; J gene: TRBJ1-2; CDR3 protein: CASSEALRGSGYTF; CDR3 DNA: TGTGCCAGCAGTGAAGCGCTTCGGGGATCTGGCTACACCTTC
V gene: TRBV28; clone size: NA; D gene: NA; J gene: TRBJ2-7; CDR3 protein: CASSLGSGLSGEQYF; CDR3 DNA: TGTGCCAGCAGTCTTGGAAGCGGGTTATCGGGTGAGCAGTACTTC
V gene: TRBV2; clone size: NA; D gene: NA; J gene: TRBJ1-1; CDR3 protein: CASSGGRGKEAFF; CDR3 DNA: TGTGCCAGCAGTGGGGGCAGGGGTAAGGAAGCTTTCTTT
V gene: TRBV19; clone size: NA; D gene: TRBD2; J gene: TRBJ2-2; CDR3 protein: CASIWSSGTDSELFF; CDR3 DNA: TGTGCCAGTATTTGGTCTAGCGGGACGGACAGCGAGCTGTTTTTT
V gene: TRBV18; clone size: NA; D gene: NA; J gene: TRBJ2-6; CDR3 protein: CASSPGSSGANVLTF; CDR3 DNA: TGTGCCAGCTCACCAGGGAGCTCTGGGGCCAACGTCCTGACTTTC
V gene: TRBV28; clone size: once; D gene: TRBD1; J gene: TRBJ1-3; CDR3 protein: CASSPPTGGVSGNTIYF; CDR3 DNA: TGTGCCAGCAGTCCTCCGACAGGGGGCGTCTCTGGAAACACCATATATTTT
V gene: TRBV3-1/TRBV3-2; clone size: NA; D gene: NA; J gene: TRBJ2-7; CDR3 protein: CASSQEGSSYEQYF; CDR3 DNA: TGTGCCAGCAGCCAAGAAGGGAGCTCCTACGAGCAGTACTTC
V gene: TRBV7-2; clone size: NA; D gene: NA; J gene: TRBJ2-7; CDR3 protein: CASSLVSGASYEQYF; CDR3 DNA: TGTGCCAGCAGCTTAGTTTCAGGGGCCTCCTACGAGCAGTACTTC
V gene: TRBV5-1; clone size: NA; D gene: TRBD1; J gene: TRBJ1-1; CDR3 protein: CASSLPRDRAPNTEAFF; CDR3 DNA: TGCGCCAGCAGCTTGCCCCGGGACAGGGCCCCGAACACTGAAGCTTTCTTT
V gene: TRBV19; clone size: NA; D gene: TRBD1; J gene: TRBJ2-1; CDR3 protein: CASSYRDRVQFF; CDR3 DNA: TGTGCCAGTAGTTACCGGGACAGGGTTCAGTTCTTC
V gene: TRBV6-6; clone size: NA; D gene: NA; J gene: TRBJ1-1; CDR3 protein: CASRVDGSEAFF; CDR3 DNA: TGTGCCAGCAGGGTCGACGGGTCTGAAGCTTTCTTT
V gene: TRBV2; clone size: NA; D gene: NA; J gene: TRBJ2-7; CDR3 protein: CASSEARFGGEQYF; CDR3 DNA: TGTGCCAGCAGTGAAGCGCGTTTTGGCGGCGAGCAGTACTTC
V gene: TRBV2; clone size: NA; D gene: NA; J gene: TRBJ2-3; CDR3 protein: CASSEARGSTDTQYF; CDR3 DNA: TGTGCCAGCAGTGAAGCCAGAGGGAGCACAGATACGCAGTATTTT
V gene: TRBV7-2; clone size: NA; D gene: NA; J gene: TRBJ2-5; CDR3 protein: CASSLVAGFGQETQYF; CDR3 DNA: TGTGCCAGCAGCTTAGTGGCAGGTTTTGGTCAAGAGACCCAGTACTTC
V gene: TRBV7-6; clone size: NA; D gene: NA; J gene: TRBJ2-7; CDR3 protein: CASSLGMGGPYEQYF; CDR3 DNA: TGTGCCAGCAGCTTAGGGATGGGGGGGCCCTACGAGCAGTACTTC
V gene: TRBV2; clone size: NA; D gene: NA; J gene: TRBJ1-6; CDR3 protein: CASRNGPLHF; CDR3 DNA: TGTGCCAGCAGGAACGGGCCCCTCCACTTT
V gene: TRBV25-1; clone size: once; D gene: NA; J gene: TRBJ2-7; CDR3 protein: CASSERNSHGAYEQYF; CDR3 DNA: TGTGCCAGCAGTGAACGAAACTCTCATGGAGCCTACGAGCAGTACTTC
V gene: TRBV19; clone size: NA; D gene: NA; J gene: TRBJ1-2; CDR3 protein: CASSPDRFNYGYTF; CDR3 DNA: TGTGCCAGTAGTCCCGACAGATTCAACTATGGCTACACCTTC
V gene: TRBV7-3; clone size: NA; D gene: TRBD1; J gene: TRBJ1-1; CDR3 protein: CASSTGVNTEAFF; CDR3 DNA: TGTGCCAGCAGCACAGGGGTCAACACTGAAGCTTTCTTT
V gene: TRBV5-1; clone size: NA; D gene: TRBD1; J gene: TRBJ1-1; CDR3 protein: CASSSGTGTFF; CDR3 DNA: TGCGCCAGCAGCTCCGGGACAGGGACTTTCTTT
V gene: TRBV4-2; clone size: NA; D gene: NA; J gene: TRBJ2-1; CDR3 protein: CASSQVGPNEQFF; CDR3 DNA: TGTGCCAGCAGCCAAGTGGGGCCTAATGAGCAGTTCTTC
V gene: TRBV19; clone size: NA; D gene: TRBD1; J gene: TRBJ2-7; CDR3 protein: CASTRTGESYEQYF; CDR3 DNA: TGTGCCAGTACCCGGACAGGGGAATCCTACGAGCAGTACTTC